This record concerns one T cell receptor beta chain sequence. What it recognizes is unknown. These data belong to a study of T cells in localized non-small cell lung cancer. Study results and limitations: Among the top 100 tumor clones, a median roughly 57 appeared in adjacent lung. Uninvolved adjacent lung had higher T cell clonality than tumor and all other tissues. It remains possible that heterogeneity exists, since only one tumor region was sequenced.

The repertoire was sequenced with immunoSEQ multiplex PCR; TCRdb's copy has only in-frame clones and lacks some. The table has roughly 20,000 clones, roughly nine tenths seen once; the top ten hold 10% to 15%. V shed 5 bases, J shed 4 bases, and the junction held 14 bases outside the gene matches. The CDR3 runs 19 residues. CDR1 and CDR2 (germline): SEHNR, FQNEAQ (reference sequence). The source was peripheral blood, collected before any cancer treatment. The TCR originated in a male donor at least 60 years old with stage I lung adenocarcinoma. The V gene is TRBV7-9, the J gene TRBJ2-2, with TRBD2 identical over 12 bases. In nucleotides, the CDR3 is TGTGCCAGCAGCCAACTTCCCCCGGGACTAGCGGGTGGCACCGGGGAGCTGTTTTTT. Its translation: CASSQLPPGLAGGTGELFF.